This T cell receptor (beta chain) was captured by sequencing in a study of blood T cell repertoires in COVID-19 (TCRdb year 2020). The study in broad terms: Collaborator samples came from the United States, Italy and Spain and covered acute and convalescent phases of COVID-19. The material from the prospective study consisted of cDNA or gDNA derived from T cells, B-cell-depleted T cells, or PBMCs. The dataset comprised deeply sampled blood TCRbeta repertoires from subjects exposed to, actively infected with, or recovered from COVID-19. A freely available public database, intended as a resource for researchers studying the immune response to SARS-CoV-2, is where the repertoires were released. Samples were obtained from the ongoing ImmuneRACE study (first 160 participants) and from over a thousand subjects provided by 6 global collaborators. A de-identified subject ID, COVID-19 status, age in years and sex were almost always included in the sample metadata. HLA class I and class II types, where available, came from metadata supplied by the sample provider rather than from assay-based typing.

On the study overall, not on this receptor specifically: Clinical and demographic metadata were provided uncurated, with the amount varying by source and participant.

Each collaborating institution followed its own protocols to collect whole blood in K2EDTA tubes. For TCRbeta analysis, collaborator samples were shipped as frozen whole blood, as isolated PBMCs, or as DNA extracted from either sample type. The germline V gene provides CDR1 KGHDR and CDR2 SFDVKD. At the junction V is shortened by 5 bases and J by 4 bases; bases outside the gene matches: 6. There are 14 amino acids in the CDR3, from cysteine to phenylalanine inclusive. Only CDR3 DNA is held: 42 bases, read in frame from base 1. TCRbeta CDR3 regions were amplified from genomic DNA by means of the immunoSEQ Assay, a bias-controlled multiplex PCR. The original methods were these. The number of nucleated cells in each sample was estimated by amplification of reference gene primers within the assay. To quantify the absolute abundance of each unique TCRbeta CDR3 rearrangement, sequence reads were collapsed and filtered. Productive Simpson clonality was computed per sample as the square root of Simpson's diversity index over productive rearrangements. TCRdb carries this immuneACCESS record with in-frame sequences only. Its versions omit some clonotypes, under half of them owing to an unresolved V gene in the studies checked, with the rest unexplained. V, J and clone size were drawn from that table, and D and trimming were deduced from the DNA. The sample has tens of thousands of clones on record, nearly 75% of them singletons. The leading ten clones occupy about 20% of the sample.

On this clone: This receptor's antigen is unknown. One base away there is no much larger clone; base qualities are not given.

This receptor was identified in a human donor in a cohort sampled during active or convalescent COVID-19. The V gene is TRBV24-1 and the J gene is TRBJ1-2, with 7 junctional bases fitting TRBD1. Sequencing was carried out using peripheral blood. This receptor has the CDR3 CATSARQGSYGYTF. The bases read TGTGCCACCAGTGCCAGACAGGGATCCTATGGCTACACCTTC.